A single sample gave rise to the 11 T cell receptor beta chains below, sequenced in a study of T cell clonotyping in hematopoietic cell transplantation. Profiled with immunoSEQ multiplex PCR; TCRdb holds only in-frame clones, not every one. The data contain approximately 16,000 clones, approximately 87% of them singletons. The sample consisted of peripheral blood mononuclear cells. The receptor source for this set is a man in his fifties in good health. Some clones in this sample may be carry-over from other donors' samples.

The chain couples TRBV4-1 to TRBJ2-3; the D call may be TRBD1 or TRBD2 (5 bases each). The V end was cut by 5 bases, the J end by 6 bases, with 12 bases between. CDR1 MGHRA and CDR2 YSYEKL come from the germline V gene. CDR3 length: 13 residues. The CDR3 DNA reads TGCGCCAGCAGCAAAGGGGACCGGGATACGCAGTATTTT. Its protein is CASSKGDRDTQYF.

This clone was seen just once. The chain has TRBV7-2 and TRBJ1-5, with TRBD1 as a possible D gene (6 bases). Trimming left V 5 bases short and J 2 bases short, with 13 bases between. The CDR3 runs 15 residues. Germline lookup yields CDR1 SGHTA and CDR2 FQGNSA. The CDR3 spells CASSSSGAGNQPQHF. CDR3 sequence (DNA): TGTGCCAGCAGCAGTTCAGGGGCAGGCAATCAGCCCCAGCATTTT.

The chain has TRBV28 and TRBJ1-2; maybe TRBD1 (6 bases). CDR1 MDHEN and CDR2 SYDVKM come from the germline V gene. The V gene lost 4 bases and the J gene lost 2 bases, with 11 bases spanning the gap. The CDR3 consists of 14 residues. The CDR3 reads CASSSSGTNYGYTF. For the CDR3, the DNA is TGTGCCAGCAGTTCTTCCGGGACAAACTATGGCTACACCTTC.

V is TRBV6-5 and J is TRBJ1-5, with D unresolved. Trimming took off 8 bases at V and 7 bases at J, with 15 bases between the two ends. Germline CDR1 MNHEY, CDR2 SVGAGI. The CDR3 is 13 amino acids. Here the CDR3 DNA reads TGTGCCAGCCATGCCGGATCGAGCCAGCCCCAGCATTTT. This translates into CASHAGSSQPQHF.

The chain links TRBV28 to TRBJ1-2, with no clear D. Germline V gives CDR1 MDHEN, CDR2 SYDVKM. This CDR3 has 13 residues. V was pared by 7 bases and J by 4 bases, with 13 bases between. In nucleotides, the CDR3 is TGTGCCAGCAACGGTCCTTCGGGCTATGGCTACACCTTC. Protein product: CASNGPSGYGYTF.

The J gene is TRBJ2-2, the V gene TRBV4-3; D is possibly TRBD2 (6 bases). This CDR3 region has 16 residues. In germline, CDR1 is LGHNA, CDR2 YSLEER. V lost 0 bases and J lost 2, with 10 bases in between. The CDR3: CASSQDPGTNTGELFF. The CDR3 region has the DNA TGCGCCAGCAGCCAAGACCCGGGGACTAACACCGGGGAGCTGTTTTTT.

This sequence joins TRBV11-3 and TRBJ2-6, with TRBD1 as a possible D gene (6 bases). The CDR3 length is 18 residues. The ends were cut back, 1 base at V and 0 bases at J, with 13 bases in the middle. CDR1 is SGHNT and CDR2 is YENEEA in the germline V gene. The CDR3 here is CASSLGTDSLSGANVLTF. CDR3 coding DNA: TGTGCCAGCAGCTTAGGGACGGACAGCCTCTCTGGGGCCAACGTCCTGACTTTC. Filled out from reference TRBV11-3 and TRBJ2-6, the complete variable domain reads EAGVVQSPRYKIIEKKQPVAFWCNPISGHNTLYWYLQNLGQGPELLIRYENEEAVDDSQLPKDRFSAERLKGVDSTLKIQPAELGDSAVYLCASSLGTDSLSGANVLTFGAGSRLTVL.

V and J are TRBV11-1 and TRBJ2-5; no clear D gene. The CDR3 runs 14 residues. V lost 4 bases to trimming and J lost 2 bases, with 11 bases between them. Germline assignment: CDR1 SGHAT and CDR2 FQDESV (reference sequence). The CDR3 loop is CASSSLRWQETQYF. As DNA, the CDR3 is TGTGCCAGCAGCTCACTACGGTGGCAAGAGACCCAGTACTTC.

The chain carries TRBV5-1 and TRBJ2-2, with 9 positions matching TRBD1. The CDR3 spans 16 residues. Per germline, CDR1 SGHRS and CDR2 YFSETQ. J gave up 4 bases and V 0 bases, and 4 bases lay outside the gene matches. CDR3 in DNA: TGCGCCAGCAGCTTGGTGCCGACAGGGGGCACCGGGGAGCTGTTTTTT. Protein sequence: CASSLVPTGGTGELFF. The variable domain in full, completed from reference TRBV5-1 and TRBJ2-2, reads KAGVTQTPRYLIKTRGQQVTLSCSPISGHRSVSWYQQTPGQGLQFLFEYFSETQRNKGNFPGRFSGRQFSNSRSEMNVSTLELGDSALYLCASSLVPTGGTGELFFGEGSRLTVL.

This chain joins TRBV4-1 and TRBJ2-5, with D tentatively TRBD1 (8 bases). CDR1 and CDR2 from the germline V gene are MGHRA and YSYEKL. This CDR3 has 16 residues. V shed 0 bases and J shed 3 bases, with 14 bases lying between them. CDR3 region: CASSQDGTGGEETQYF. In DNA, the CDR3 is TGCGCCAGCAGCCAAGATGGAACAGGGGGGGAAGAGACCCAGTACTTC.

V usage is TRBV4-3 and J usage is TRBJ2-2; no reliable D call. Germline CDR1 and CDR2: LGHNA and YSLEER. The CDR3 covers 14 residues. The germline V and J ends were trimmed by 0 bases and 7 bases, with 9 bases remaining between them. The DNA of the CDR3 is TGCGCCAGCAGCCAAGATGGGTTCGGCGGGGAGCTGTTTTTT. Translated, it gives CASSQDGFGGELFF.